Below, 8 T cell receptor beta chains from the same sample are listed, as sequenced in a study of response to subunit inactivated influenza vaccine. TCRdb reprocessed the RT-PCR reads with MiXCR, giving one entry per CDR3 protein. The data contain hundreds of thousands of distinct CDR3 sequences, about 14% of them singletons. The sequences come from PBMCs from blood, collected around 14 days before vaccination. Source of these receptors: a man aged 50-60 years who received an inactivated influenza vaccine.

V gene TRBV20-1 combines with J gene TRBJ2-7, with D uncertain. Germline CDR1 and CDR2: DFQATT and SNEGSKA (reference sequence). Trimming removed 5 bases from V and 7 bases from J, with 12 bases in between. The CDR3 sequence is 11 residues long. The CDR3 DNA reads TGCAGTGCTTCTTTAGGGCGGGAGCAGTACTTC. Translation gives CSASLGREQYF.

This clonotype was observed at least ten times. The gene calls are TRBV29-1 and TRBJ2-2; D gene uncertain. The V gene's germline CDR1 is SQVTM and CDR2 ANQGSEA. The V and J ends lost 4 bases and 1 base respectively, with 10 bases between them. The CDR3 sequence is 14 residues long. The CDR3: CSVADHLNTGELFF. DNA for the CDR3: TGCAGCGTTGCGGACCATTTGAACACCGGGGAGCTGTTTTTT.

The gene calls are TRBV18 and TRBJ2-7, with TRBD1 matching over 7 bases. The CDR3 runs to 14 residues. J was trimmed by 9 bases and V by 3 bases; bases with no gene match: 11. In germline, CDR1 is KGHSH, CDR2 LQKENI. The CDR3 coding sequence is TGTGCCAGCTCACCTGTGGCTGAAGGGGGCGCGCAGTACTTC. The encoded protein is CASSPVAEGGAQYF.

The genes are TRBV15 and TRBJ2-7; tentatively, D is TRBD2 (8 bases). The V gene lost 6 bases and the J gene lost 4 bases, with 16 bases spanning the gap. Germline-derived CDR1 and CDR2 are LNHNV and YYDKDF (reference sequence). The length of the CDR3 is 14 residues. Here the CDR3 DNA reads TGTGCCACCAGTCGGGAGGGGGCGGTTTACGAGCAGTACTTC. This translates into CATSREGAVYEQYF. The whole variable domain, filled in from reference TRBV15 and TRBJ2-7, reads DAMVIQNPRYQVTQFGKPVTLSCSQTLNHNVMYWYQQKSSQAPKLLFHYYDKDFNNEADTPDNFQSRRPNTSFCFLDIRSPGLGDTAMYLCATSREGAVYEQYFGPGTRLTVT.

The rearrangement links TRBV20-1 to TRBJ1-2; maybe TRBD1 (6 bases). Germline CDR1 is DFQATT and CDR2 is SNEGSKA (reference sequence). The CDR3 has 14 amino acids. V was clipped by 3 bases and J by 5 bases, with 16 bases between them. CDR3: CSASATGGLYGYTF. In DNA form, the CDR3 reads TGCAGTGCTAGTGCGACAGGCGGGCTTTATGGCTACACCTTC.

Comment on this clonotype: Its ends do not fully match the called genes, so a read error is possible. The rearrangement joins TRBV20-1 to TRBJ1-2; tentative D call: TRBD1 (5 bases). Germline loops: CDR1 DFQATT, CDR2 SNEGSKA (reference sequence). The CDR3 consists of 12 residues. CDR3 DNA sequence: TGCAGTGCTAGAGATCCTGGGGCAGGGAGGTCCTTC. Its translation: CSARDPGAGRSF.

This clonotype was observed at least ten times. The rearrangement uses TRBV7-2 and TRBJ2-2, with D tentatively TRBD2 (6 bases). Trimming cost V 4 bases and J 7 bases, with 16 bases left between them. The CDR3 loop spans 15 amino acids. Germline lookup yields CDR1 SGHTA and CDR2 FQGNSA. The CDR3 spells CASSWDSLGVGELFF. CDR3 nucleotide sequence: TGTGCCAGCAGCTGGGACTCCCTTGGCGTCGGGGAGCTGTTTTTT.

This clonotype was picked up many times. CDR3 residues: CSVKNATNYGYTF. CDR3 DNA sequence: TGCAGCGTGAAAAACGCAACCAACTATGGCTACACCTTC. The J gene is TRBJ1-2, the V gene TRBV29-1; D uncertain. The CDR3 consists of 13 residues. Germline V gene sequence: CDR1 SQVTM, CDR2 ANQGSEA. Trimming left V 6 bases short and J 2 bases short, with 13 bases between.